These 16 T cell receptor beta chains were all obtained from the same sample, sequenced in a study of shared clonotypes between healthy human individuals. Assay: immunoSEQ multiplex PCR; the TCRdb copy retains only in-frame clones and omits some. This table holds roughly 2.6 million clones, about 92% found once. Material for sequencing was naive CD4+ T cells sorted from blood. Subset given: CD45RA+ positively selected. These TCRs come from a man aged 18 to 30 in good health.

CDR3 protein: CASRGDPDEKLFF. The CDR3 region has the DNA TGCGCCAGCAGGGGGGACCCGGATGAAAAACTGTTTTTT. The chain is built from TRBV5-1 and TRBJ1-4, with TRBD1 as a possible D gene (5 bases). The CDR3 totals 13 residues. Germline loops: CDR1 SGHRS, CDR2 YFSETQ. The germline V and J ends were trimmed by 5 bases and 6 bases, with 11 bases remaining between them.

J is TRBJ1-1 and V is TRBV5-1; D ambiguous. This CDR3 is built from 14 residues. The germline V gene encodes CDR1 SGHRS and CDR2 YFSETQ. Trimming left V 2 bases short and J 3 bases short, with 11 bases between. The CDR3 DNA sequence: TGCGCCAGCAGCTTAGGATGGCAGGACACTGAAGCTTTCTTT. Amino acids: CASSLGWQDTEAFF. Using reference TRBV5-1 and TRBJ1-1 for the parts outside the CDR3, the full variable domain is KAGVTQTPRYLIKTRGQQVTLSCSPISGHRSVSWYQQTPGQGLQFLFEYFSETQRNKGNFPGRFSGRQFSNSRSEMNVSTLELGDSALYLCASSLGWQDTEAFFGQGTRLTVV.

This sequence joins TRBV5-1 and TRBJ2-7, with D perhaps TRBD1 or TRBD2 (6 bases each). Germline V gene lookup returns CDR1 SGHRS and CDR2 YFSETQ. The V gene lost 2 bases and the J gene lost 5 bases, with 11 bases spanning the gap. There are 13 residues in the CDR3. CDR3 region: CASSLGGPNEQYF. In nucleotides, the CDR3 is TGCGCCAGCAGCTTAGGGGGGCCCAACGAGCAGTACTTC.

The chain combines TRBV4-1 with TRBJ2-7, with a weak D call TRBD1 (5 bases). This CDR3 spans 14 amino acids. The germline V gene encodes CDR1 MGHRA and CDR2 YSYEKL. V was shortened by 0 bases and J by 2 bases, with 8 bases between the two germline ends. The CDR3 DNA is TGCGCCAGCAGCCAAGATCCACAGGCCTACGAGCAGTACTTC. The encoded protein is CASSQDPQAYEQYF.

This clone appeared a single time. The chain has TRBV5-4 and TRBJ2-1; perhaps TRBD2 as D (5 bases). CDR3 size: 14 residues. Germline lookup yields CDR1 SGHNT and CDR2 YYREEE (reference sequence). Trimming took off 0 bases at V and 3 bases at J, with 7 bases between the two ends. CDR3 nucleotides: TGTGCCAGCAGCTTGGCCGGGGTCTACAATGAGCAGTTCTTC. This sequence encodes CASSLAGVYNEQFF.

The V gene is TRBV7-2, the J gene TRBJ2-5, with D perhaps TRBD2 (6 bases). Germline lookup yields CDR1 SGHTA and CDR2 FQGNSA. CDR3 length: 16 amino acids. V shed 2 bases and J shed 1 base, with 14 bases lying between them. The CDR3 sequence is CASSLSPRDFQETQYF. CDR3 in DNA: TGTGCCAGCAGCTTATCCCCTCGGGACTTCCAAGAGACCCAGTACTTC.

The V call is TRBV19, the J call TRBJ2-7, with TRBD1 identical over 11 bases. The CDR3 is made up of 16 amino acids. CDR1 and CDR2 (germline): LNHDA, SQIVND (reference sequence). V lost 4 bases, J lost 5 bases, and 10 bases stayed unmatched. The CDR3 reads CASSKRYRDRGDEQYF. CDR3 DNA: TGTGCCAGTAGTAAGCGGTATCGGGACAGGGGGGACGAGCAGTACTTC.

V usage is TRBV5-1 and J usage is TRBJ1-1; D is uncertain. V gave up 5 bases and J gave up 2 bases, with 16 bases separating them. The CDR3 has 15 amino acids. Germline CDR1 is SGHRS and CDR2 is YFSETQ. CDR3 coding DNA: TGCGCCAGCAGTTTGAACGGGGAGCTTAACACTGAAGCTTTCTTT. It codes for CASSLNGELNTEAFF.

The chain combines TRBV6-1 with TRBJ1-1; 9 positions match TRBD1. The CDR3 has 15 residues. Germline CDR1 MNHNS, CDR2 SASEGT. V trimming: 5 bases; J trimming: 5 bases; junction bases outside the gene matches: 9. The CDR3 sequence is CASSRTGTGRTEAFF. CDR3 nucleotides: TGTGCCAGCAGTCGTACCGGGACAGGGAGGACTGAAGCTTTCTTT.

The chain joins TRBV7-2 to TRBJ1-6, with D unclear. The germline V gene encodes CDR1 SGHTA and CDR2 FQGNSA. CDR3 length: 13 amino acids. The V end lost 5 bases, the J end lost 10 bases, and 12 bases lay between the germline ends. This chain's CDR3 is CASSQISSSPLHF. CDR3 DNA: TGTGCCAGCAGCCAAATTAGTAGCTCACCCCTCCACTTT.

The V gene is TRBV30, the J gene TRBJ2-1, with a weak D call TRBD2 (5 bases). Germline assignment: CDR1 GTSNPN and CDR2 SVGIG (reference sequence). The CDR3 has 15 amino acids. The germline V and J ends were trimmed by 0 bases and 6 bases, with 15 bases remaining between them. In DNA form, the CDR3 reads TGTGCCTGGAGTGTACGTCGGGGATCGGGCAATGAGCAGTTCTTC. Amino acids: CAWSVRRGSGNEQFF.

The chain has TRBV2 and TRBJ1-1; D gene uncertain. The CDR3 totals 11 residues. Trimming stripped 6 bases from V and 10 bases from J, with 12 bases between. Germline V gene data show CDR1 as SNHLY and CDR2 as FYNNEI. CDR3 loop: CASSEVSLAFF. The CDR3 coding sequence is TGTGCCAGCAGCGAGGTCTCGCTAGCTTTCTTT.

V and J are TRBV19 and TRBJ2-7, with TRBD1 identical over 8 bases. In germline, CDR1 is LNHDA, CDR2 SQIVND (reference sequence). Trimming removed 0 bases from V and 0 bases from J; junction bases left unmatched: 4. The CDR3 is made up of 16 amino acids. The CDR3 DNA reads TGTGCCAGTAGTATAGATTTCGGGACAGGCTCCTACGAGCAGTACTTC. It specifies CASSIDFGTGSYEQYF. Variable domain in full (rest from reference TRBV19 and TRBJ2-7): DGGITQSPKYLFRKEGQNVTLSCEQNLNHDAMYWYRQDPGQGLRLIYYSQIVNDFQKGDIAEGYSVSREKKESFPLTVTSAQKNPTAFYLCASSIDFGTGSYEQYFGPGTRLTVT.

A remark on this clone: The sample holds other DNA sequences that translate to the same CDR3. The J gene is TRBJ2-6, the V gene TRBV30; D not resolved. The CDR3 totals 14 residues. The V gene's germline CDR1 is GTSNPN and CDR2 SVGIG (reference sequence). Trimming stripped 0 bases from V and 4 bases from J, with 7 bases between. CDR3 sequence: CAWSVKGGANVLTF. The CDR3 bases are TGTGCCTGGAGTGTAAAAGGAGGGGCCAACGTCCTGACTTTC.

The rearrangement uses TRBV9 and TRBJ2-2, with D perhaps matching TRBD2 (6 bases). In germline, CDR1 is SGDLS, CDR2 YYNGEE. With 4 bases removed from V and 6 bases from J, the gap between germline ends came to 22 bases. This CDR3 spans 17 amino acids. The CDR3 DNA follows: TGTGCCAGCAGCCCCCCATGGGGGGATCCGGGAGCCGGGGAGCTGTTTTTT. Protein: CASSPPWGDPGAGELFF.

A note on this clone: The same CDR3 arises from other DNA sequences in this sample as well. The chain recombines TRBV7-2 with TRBJ1-1, with D perhaps matching TRBD1 (5 bases). Germline CDR1 and CDR2: SGHTA and FQGNSA. V was cut by 1 base and J by 5 bases, with 8 bases left in between. This CDR3 spans 13 amino acids. The CDR3 DNA reads TGTGCCAGCAGCTTAGGGGGGTGGACTGAAGCTTTCTTT. Protein sequence: CASSLGGWTEAFF.